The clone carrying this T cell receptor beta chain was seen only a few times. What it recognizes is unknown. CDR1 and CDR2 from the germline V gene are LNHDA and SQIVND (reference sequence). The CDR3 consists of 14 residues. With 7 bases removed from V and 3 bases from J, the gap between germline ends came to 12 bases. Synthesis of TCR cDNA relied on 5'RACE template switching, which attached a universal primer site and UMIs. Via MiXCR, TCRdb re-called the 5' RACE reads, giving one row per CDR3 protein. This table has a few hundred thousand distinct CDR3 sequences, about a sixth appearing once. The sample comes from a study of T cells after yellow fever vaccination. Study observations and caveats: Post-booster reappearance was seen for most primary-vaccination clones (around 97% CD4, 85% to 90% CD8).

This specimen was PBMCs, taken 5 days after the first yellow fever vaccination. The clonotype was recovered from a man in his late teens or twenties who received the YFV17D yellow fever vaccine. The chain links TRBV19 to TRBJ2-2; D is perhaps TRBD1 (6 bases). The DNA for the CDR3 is TGTGCCAGTAATTGGGCAGGGGACACCGGGGAGCTGTTTTTT. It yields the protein CASNWAGDTGELFF.